This T cell receptor beta chain was captured in a study of identical twins. cDNA carried unique molecular identifiers, and a universal primer site was added by template switching. From the 5' RACE reads, TCRdb called clonotypes with MiXCR, one entry per CDR3 protein. Of 200,000 to 250,000 distinct CDR3 sequences listed, about 13% are singletons. Unmatched junction bases numbered 1, after V lost 10 bases and J lost 5 bases. Germline loops: CDR1 ENHRY, CDR2 SYGVKD. This CDR3 contains 11 residues. Comments on this clonotype: Its antigen is undetermined.

Study-wide findings and caveats: There were fewer insertions in abundant cord blood beta clonotypes, but memory repertoires showed no such pattern. The presence of invariant MAIT and iNKT cells could partly confound analyses of zero-insertion sequences.

The same sample was also used in a study of yellow fever vaccine responses in identical twins.

The sequencing sample was made of memory (CD45RO+) T cells sorted from blood. The V and J genes are TRBV10-3 and TRBJ2-5; 10 positions agree with TRBD2. This sequence originates from a woman aged 18-29 years in good health. The DNA of the CDR3 is TGTGCCACACTAGCGGGGGAGACCCAGTACTTC. Encoded protein: CATLAGETQYF.